Detailed here is one T cell receptor (beta chain). Its cognate antigen is unknown. The repertoire was sequenced with immunoSEQ multiplex PCR; TCRdb's copy has only in-frame clones and lacks some. The table has about 15,000 clones, about 86% seen once. The sample originates from a study of high-grade serous ovarian cancer treatment subgroups. Broader study findings: The analyses considered CDR3 and ignored CDR1 and CDR2.

V was pared by 4 bases and J by 0 bases, with 0 bases of the junction left unmatched. Looked up from germline, CDR1 is KGHSH and CDR2 is LQKENI. The CDR3 contains 14 residues. Tumor samples were obtained before definitive surgery or chemotherapy. This sequence was found in a human donor with high-grade serous ovarian cancer. The rearrangement uses TRBV18 and TRBJ1-3, with 7 bases matching TRBD1. Sequencing input: tumor tissue. CDR3 coding DNA: TGTGCCAGCTCACGGGACAGCTCTGGAAACACCATATATTTT. It encodes CASSRDSSGNTIYF.